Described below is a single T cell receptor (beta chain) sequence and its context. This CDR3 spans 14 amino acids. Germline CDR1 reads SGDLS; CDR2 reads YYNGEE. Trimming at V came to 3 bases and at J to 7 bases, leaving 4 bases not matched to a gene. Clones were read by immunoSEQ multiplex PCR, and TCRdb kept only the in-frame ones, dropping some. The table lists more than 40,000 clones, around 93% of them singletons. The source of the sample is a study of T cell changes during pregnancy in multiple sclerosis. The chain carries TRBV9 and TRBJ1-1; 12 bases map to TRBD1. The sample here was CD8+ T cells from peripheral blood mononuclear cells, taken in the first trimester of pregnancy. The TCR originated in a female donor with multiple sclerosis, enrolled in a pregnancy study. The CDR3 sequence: CASSEGQGADEAFF. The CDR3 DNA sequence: TGTGCCAGCAGCGAGGGACAGGGGGCGGATGAAGCTTTCTTT.